Described below is a single TCR beta chain sequence and its context. Libraries were prepared by immunoSEQ multiplex PCR; TCRdb keeps only in-frame clonotypes and omits some of them. The sample holds about 440,000 clones, about 90% seen once. This record comes from a study of blood T cell repertoires in COVID-19. Those who participated ranged in age from roughly 18 to 100 years and resided in about two dozen US areas. What the recovered Cohort 3 donors had was two negative PCRs, clearance, or symptom resolution. The clonotype originates from a man aged 18-30 years who had recovered from COVID-19. The sequenced sample was PBMCs or T cells enriched from blood (not recorded which).

The CDR3 here is CATGYRGTDTQYF. Here the CDR3 DNA reads TGTGCCACCGGATACAGGGGCACAGATACGCAGTATTTT. The rearrangement joins TRBV24-1 to TRBJ2-3; D may be TRBD1 (6 bases). CDR1 is KGHDR, CDR2 SFDVKD, per germline. V was trimmed by 9 bases and J by 1 base, leaving 10 bases between them. The CDR3 runs to 13 residues.